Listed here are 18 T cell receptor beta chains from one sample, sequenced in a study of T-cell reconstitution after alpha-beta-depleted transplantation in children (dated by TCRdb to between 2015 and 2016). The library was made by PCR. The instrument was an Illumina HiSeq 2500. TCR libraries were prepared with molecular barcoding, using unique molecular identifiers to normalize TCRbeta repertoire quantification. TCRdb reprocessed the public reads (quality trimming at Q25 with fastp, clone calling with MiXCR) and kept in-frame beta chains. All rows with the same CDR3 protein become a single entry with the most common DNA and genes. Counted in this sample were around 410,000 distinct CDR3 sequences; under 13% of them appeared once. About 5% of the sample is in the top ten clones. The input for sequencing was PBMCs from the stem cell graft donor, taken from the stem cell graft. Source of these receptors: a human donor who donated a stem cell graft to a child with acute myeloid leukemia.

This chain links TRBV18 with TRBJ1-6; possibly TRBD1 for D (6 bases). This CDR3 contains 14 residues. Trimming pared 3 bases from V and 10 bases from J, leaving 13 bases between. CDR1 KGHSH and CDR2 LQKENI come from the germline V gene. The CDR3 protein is CASSPAGGESPLHF. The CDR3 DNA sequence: TGTGCCAGCTCACCGGCGGGGGGCGAATCACCCCTCCACTTT.

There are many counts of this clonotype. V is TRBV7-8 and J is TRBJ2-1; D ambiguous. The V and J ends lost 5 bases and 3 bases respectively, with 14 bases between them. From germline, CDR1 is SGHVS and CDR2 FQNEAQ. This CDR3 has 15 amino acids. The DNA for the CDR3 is TGTGCCAGCAGCCCCCACCTCTACGGCTACAATGAGCAGTTCTTC. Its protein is CASSPHLYGYNEQFF.

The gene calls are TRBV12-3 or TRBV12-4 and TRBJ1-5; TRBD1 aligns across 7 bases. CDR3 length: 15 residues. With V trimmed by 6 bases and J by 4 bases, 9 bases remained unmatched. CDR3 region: CASRRAGGPNQPQHF. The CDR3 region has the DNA TGTGCCAGCAGACGTGCAGGGGGTCCGAATCAGCCCCAGCATTTT.

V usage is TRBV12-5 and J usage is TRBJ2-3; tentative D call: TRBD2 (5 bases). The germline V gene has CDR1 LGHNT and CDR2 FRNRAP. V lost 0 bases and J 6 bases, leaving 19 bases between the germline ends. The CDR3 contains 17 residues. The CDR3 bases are TGTGCTAGTGGTTTGGTAAAGTCTAGCAGGAACGTGGATACGCAGTATTTT. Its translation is CASGLVKSSRNVDTQYF.

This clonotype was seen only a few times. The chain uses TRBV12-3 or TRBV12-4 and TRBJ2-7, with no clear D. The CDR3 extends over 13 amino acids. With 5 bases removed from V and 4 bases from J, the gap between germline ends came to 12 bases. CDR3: CASSPSDNYEQYF. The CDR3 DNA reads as TGTGCCAGCAGTCCCTCCGATAATTACGAGCAGTACTTC.

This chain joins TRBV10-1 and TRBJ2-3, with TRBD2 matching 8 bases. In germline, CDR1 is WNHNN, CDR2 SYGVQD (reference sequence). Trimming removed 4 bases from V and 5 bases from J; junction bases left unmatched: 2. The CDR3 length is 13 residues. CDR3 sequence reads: CASSAGTRDTQYF. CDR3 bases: TGCGCCAGCAGTGCCGGGACTAGAGATACGCAGTATTTT.

CDR3 sequence reads: CASSLAPTGTHYEQYV. CDR3 sequence (DNA): TGCGCCAGCAGCTTGGCCCCGACAGGGACCCACTACGAGCAGTACGTC. V gene TRBV5-1 combines with J gene TRBJ2-7; TRBD1 matches at 7 bases. The J segment lost 3 bases and the V segment lost 0 bases, leaving 9 bases of the junction unmatched. The germline gives CDR1 SGHRS, CDR2 YFSETQ. The CDR3 extends over 16 amino acids.

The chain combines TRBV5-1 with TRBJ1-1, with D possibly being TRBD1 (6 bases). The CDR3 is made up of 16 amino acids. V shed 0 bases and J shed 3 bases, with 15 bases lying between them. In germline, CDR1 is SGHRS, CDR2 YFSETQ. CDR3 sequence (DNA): TGCGCCAGCAGCTTGGCCACGGGGGGGGGCTACACTGAAGCTTTCTTT. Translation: CASSLATGGGYTEAFF.

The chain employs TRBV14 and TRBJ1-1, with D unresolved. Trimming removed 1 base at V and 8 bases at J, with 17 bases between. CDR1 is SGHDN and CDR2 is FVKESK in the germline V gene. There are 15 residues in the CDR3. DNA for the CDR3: TGTGCCAGCAGCCAAGGAACCATCCGTAGCGCCGAAGCTTTCTTT. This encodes CASSQGTIRSAEAFF. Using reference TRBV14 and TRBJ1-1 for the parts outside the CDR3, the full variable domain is EAGVTQFPSHSVIEKGQTVTLRCDPISGHDNLYWYRRVMGKEIKFLLHFVKESKQDESGMPNNRFLAERTGGTYSTLKVQPAELEDSGVYFCASSQGTIRSAEAFFGQGTRLTVV.

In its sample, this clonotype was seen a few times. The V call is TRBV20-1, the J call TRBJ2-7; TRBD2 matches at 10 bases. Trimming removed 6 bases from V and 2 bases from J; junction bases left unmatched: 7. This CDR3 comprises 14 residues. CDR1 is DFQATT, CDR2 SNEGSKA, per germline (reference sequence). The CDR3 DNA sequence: TGCAGTGCGGGGACCGGGACTAGCGCCTACGAGCAGTACTTC. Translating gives CSAGTGTSAYEQYF.

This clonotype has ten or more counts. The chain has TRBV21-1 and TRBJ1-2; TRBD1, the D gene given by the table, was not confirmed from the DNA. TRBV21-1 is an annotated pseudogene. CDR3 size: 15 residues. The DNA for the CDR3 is TGTGCCAGCAGCAGAGGGGACAGGATGCGATATGGCTACACCTTC. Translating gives CASSRGDRMRYGYTF.

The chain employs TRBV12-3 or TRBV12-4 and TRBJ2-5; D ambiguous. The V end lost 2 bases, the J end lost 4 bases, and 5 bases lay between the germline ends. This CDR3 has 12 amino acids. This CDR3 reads CASSLSTETQYF. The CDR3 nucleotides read TGTGCCAGCAGTTTATCAACAGAGACCCAGTACTTC.

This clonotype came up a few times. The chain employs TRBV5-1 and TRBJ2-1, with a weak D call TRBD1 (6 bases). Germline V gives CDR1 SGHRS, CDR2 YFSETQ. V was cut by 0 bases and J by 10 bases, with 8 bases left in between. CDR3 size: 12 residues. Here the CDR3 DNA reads TGCGCCAGCAGCTTGGGGGGACAAGAGCAGTTCTTC. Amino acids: CASSLGGQEQFF.

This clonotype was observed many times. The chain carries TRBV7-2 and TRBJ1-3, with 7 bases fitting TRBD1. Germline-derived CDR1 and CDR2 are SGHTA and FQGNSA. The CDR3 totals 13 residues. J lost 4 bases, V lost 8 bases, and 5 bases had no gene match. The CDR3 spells CASSTGAGNTIYF. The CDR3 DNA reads TGTGCCAGCTCAACAGGGGCCGGAAACACCATATATTTT.

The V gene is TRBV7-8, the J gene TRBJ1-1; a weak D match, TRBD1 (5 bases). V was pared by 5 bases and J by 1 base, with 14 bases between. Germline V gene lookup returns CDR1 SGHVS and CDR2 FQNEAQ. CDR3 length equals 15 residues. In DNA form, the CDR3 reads TGTGCCAGCAGCCCGGGGGGAGCACCGAACACTGAAGCTTTCTTT. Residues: CASSPGGAPNTEAFF.

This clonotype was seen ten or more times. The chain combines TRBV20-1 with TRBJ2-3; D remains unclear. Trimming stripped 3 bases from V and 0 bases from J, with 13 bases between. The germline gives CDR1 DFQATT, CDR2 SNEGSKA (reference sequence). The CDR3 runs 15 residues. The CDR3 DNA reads TGCAGTGCTAGTTGGCGTTCACCTAGCACAGATACGCAGTATTTT. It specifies CSASWRSPSTDTQYF.

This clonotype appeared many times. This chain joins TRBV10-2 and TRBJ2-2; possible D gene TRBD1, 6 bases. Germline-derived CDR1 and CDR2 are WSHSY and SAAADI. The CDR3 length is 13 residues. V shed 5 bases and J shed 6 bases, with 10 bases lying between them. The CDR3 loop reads CASSTGYAGELFF. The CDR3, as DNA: TGCGCCAGCAGTACAGGGTATGCCGGGGAGCTGTTTTTT.

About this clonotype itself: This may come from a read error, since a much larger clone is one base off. Written as DNA, the CDR3 is TGTGCCAGCAGCTTACGACTAAAAACAGATACGCAGTATTTT. This translates into CASSLRLKTDTQYF. This chain uses TRBV5-6 with TRBJ2-3; TRBD2 might be the D (5 bases). The CDR3 sequence is 14 residues long. Germline CDR1 reads SGHDT; CDR2 reads YYEEEE. Trimming pared 2 bases from V and 3 bases from J, leaving 10 bases between.